This T cell receptor (beta chain) was sequenced during a study of blood T cell repertoires in COVID-19 (dated by TCRdb to about 2020). General notes on the study: The collaborator samples originated in the United States, Italy and Spain and spanned the acute and convalescent phases of COVID-19. The prospective study material was composed of cDNA or gDNA derived from T cells, B-cell-depleted T cells, or PBMCs. The samples were drawn from two sources: the first 160 participants of the ongoing ImmuneRACE study, and 1,000 to 1,500 subjects contributed by 6 global collaborators. HLA class I and class II types, where available, came from metadata supplied by the sample provider rather than from assay-based typing. The repertoires were released in a freely available public database meant as a resource for research on the immune response to SARS-CoV-2. Subjects who had been exposed to COVID-19, were actively infected with it, or had recovered from it provided the deeply sampled blood TCRbeta repertoires that made up the dataset. Sample metadata almost always included a de-identified subject ID, COVID-19 status, age in years and sex. Findings and caveats that apply to the study as a whole: How much clinical and demographic metadata was included differed by source and by participant, and the metadata was provided uncurated.

At one collaborating source in Seattle, patients were enrolled during active infection and were followed longitudinally through the course of disease. The collaborating institutions used their own protocols to collect whole blood in K2EDTA tubes. For TCRbeta analysis, collaborators shipped samples as frozen whole blood, isolated PBMCs, or DNA extracted from either of those sample types. About this clone: It lacks a known antigen. Per-base qualities were not stored, and no clone one base away is much larger.

Including cysteine and phenylalanine, the CDR3 has 13 amino acids. This entry keeps only the CDR3 DNA: 39 bases, framed from base 1. CDR1 and CDR2 (MNHEY, SMNVEV) derive from the germline V gene (reference sequence). V and J are truncated by 5 bases and 0 bases respectively, leaving an intervening sequence of 7 bases. TCRbeta CDR3 regions were amplified from genomic DNA using the immunoSEQ Assay, a bias-controlled multiplex PCR. Turning to the authors' computational methods: Nucleated cell counts per sample were estimated from amplification of reference gene primers within the assay. Sequence reads were collapsed and filtered to measure the absolute abundance of every unique TCRbeta CDR3 rearrangement. For each sample, productive Simpson clonality was calculated by taking the square root of Simpson's diversity index across productive rearrangements. TCRdb obtained this table from immuneACCESS and retained in-frame rearrangements with V and J assigned. These tables miss some clones; where compared with another copy, unresolved V genes account for less than half of the shortfall, and the remainder is unexplained. D and trimming were read from the DNA, whereas the V and J calls and clone size are those reported in that table. This sample lists roughly 300,000 clones; roughly nine tenths were detected once. The top ten constitute 2.2% of the sample.

Sequencing was carried out using peripheral blood. The source of this sequence is a woman aged 25-40 years with COVID-19, enrolled during active disease. The sequence is built from TRBV27 and TRBJ1-1; no D gene is confidently identified. Here the CDR3 is given as CASSLTVNTEAFF. The nucleotides read TGTGCCAGCAGTCTTACAGTGAACACTGAAGCTTTCTTT.